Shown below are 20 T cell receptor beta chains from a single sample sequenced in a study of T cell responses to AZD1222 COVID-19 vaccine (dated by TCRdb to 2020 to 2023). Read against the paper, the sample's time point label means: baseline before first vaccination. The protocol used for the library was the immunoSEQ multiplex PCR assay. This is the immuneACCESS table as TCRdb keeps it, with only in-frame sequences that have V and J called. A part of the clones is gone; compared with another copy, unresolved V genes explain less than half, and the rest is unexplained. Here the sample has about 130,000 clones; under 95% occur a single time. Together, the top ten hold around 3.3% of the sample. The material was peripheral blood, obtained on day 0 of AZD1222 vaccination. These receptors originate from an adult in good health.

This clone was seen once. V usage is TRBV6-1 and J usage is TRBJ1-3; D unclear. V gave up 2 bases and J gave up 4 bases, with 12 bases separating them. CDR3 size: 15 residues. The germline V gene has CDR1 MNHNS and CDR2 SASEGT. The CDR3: CASSELGFLGNTIYF. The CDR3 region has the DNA TGTGCCAGCAGTGAACTGGGTTTCCTCGGAAACACCATATATTTT.

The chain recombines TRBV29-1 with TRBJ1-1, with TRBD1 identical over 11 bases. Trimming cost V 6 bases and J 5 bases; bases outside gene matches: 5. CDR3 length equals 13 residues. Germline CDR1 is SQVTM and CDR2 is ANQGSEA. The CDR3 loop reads CSVRGQGVTEAFF. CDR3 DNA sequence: TGCAGCGTCCGGGGACAGGGGGTTACTGAAGCTTTCTTT.

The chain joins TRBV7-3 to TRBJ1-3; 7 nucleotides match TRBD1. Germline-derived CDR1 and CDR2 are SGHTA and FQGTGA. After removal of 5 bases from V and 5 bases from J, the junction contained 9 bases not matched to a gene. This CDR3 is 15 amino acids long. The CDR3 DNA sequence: TGTGCCAGCAGCCTCGAGGGGGCAATCAGAAACACCATATATTTT. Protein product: CASSLEGAIRNTIYF. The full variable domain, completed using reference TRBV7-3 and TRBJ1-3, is GAGVSQTPSNKVTEKGKYVELRCDPISGHTALYWYRQSLGQGPEFLIYFQGTGAADDSGLPNDRFFAVRPEGSVSTLKIQRTERGDSAVYLCASSLEGAIRNTIYFGEGSWLTVV.

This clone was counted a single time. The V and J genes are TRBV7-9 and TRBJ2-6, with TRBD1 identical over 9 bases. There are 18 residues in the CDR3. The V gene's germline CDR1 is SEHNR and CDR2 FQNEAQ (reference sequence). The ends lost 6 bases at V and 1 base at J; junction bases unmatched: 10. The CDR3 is CASSRRGTGRSGANVLTF. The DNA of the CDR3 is TGTGCCAGCAGTAGAAGGGGGACAGGGAGGTCTGGGGCCAACGTCCTGACTTTC.

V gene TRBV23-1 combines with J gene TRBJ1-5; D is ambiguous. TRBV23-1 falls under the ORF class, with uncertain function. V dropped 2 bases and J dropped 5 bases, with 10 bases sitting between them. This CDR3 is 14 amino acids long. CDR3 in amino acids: CASSQGSADQPQHF. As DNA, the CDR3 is TGCGCCAGCAGTCAAGGATCCGCGGATCAGCCCCAGCATTTT.

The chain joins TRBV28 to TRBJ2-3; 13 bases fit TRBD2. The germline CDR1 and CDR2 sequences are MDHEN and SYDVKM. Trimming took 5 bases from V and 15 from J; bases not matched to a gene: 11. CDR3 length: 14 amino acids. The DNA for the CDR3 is TGTGCCAGCAGTACGGGACTAGCGGGGTTCATCGGATATTTT. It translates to CASSTGLAGFIGYF.

The chain's CDR3 is CSARTEKLFF. The DNA for the CDR3 is TGCAGTGCTAGAACCGAAAAACTGTTTTTT. The chain recombines TRBV20-1 with TRBJ1-4; D gene ambiguous. V was trimmed by 2 bases and J by 8 bases, leaving 3 bases between them. Germline lookup yields CDR1 DFQATT and CDR2 SNEGSKA (reference sequence). The CDR3 is 10 residues long.

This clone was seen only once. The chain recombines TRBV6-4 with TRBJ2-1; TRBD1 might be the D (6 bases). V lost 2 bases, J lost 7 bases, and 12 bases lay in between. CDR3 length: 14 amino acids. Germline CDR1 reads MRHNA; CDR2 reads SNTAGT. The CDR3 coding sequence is TGTGCCAGCAGTGACGGCCAGGGGCGGAATGAGCAGTTCTTC. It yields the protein CASSDGQGRNEQFF.

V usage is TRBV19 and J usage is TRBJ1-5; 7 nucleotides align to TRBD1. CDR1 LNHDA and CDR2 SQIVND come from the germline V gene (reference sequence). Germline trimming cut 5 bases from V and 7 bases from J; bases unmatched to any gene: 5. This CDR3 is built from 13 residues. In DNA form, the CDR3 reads TGTGCCAGTAGTCTACAGGGGAGGCAGCCCCAGCATTTT. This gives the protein CASSLQGRQPQHF. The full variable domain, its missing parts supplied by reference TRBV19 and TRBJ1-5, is DGGITQSPKYLFRKEGQNVTLSCEQNLNHDAMYWYRQDPGQGLRLIYYSQIVNDFQKGDIAEGYSVSREKKESFPLTVTSAQKNPTAFYLCASSLQGRQPQHFGDGTRLSIL.

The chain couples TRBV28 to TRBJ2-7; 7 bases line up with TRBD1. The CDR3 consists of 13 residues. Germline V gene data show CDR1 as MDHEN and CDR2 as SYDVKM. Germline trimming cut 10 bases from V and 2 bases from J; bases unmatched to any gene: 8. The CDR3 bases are TGTGCCACCTTGACAGGGAACACCTACGAGCAGTACTTC. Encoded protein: CATLTGNTYEQYF. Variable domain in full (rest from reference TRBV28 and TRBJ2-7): DVKVTQSSRYLVKRTGEKVFLECVQDMDHENMFWYRQDPGLGLRLIYFSYDVKMKEKGDIPEGYSVSREKKERFSLILESASTNQTSMYLCATLTGNTYEQYFGPGTRLTVT.

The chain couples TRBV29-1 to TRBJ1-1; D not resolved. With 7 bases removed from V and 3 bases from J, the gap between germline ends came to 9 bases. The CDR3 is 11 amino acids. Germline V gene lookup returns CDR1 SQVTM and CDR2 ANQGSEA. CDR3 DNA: TGCAGCGCCCTTCATGACACTGAAGCTTTCTTT. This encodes CSALHDTEAFF.

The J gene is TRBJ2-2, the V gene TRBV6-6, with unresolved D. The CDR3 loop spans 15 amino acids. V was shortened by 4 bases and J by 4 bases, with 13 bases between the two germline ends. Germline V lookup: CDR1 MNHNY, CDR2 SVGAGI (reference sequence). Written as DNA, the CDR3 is TGTGCCAGCAGTTCCCGACTGGGTTTCACCGGGGAGCTGTTTTTT. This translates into CASSSRLGFTGELFF.

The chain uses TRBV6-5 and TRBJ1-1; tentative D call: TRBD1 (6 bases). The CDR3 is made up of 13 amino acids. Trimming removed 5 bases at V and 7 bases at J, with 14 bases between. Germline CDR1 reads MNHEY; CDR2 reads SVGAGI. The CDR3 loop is CASSLQGLSEAFF. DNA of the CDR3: TGTGCCAGCAGTCTACAGGGATTGAGTGAAGCTTTCTTT.

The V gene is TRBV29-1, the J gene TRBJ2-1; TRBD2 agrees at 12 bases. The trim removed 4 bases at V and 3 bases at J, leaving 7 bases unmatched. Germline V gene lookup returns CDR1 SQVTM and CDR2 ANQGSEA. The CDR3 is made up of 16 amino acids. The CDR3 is CSVGMASGRDYNEQFF. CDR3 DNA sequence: TGCAGCGTTGGGATGGCTAGCGGGAGGGACTACAATGAGCAGTTCTTC.

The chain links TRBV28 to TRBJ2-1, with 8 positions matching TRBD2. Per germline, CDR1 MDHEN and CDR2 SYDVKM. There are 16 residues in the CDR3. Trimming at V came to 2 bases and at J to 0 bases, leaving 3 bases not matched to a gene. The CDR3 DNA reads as TGTGCCAGCAGTTTACCGGGGGGGAGCTCCTACAATGAGCAGTTCTTC. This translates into CASSLPGGSSYNEQFF.

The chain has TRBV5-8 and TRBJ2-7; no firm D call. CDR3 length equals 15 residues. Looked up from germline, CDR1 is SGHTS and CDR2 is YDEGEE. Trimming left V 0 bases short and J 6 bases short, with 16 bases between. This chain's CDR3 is CASSLGYSNDREQYF. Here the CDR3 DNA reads TGTGCCAGCAGCTTGGGTTATTCAAACGACCGCGAGCAGTACTTC.

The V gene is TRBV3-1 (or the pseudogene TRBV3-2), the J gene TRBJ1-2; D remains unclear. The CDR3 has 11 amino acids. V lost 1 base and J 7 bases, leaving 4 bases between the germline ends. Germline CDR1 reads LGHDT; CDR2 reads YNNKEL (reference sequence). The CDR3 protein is CASSQGFGYTF. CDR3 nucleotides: TGTGCCAGCAGCCAAGGTTTTGGCTACACCTTC.

DNA of the CDR3: TGTGCCAGCAGTTACGTCTCAAACTACGAGCAGTACTTC. Translating gives CASSYVSNYEQYF. The rearrangement joins TRBV6-5 to TRBJ2-7; D gene unclear. V dropped 2 bases and J dropped 3 bases, with 8 bases sitting between them. This CDR3 contains 13 residues. Germline CDR1 MNHEY, CDR2 SVGAGI.

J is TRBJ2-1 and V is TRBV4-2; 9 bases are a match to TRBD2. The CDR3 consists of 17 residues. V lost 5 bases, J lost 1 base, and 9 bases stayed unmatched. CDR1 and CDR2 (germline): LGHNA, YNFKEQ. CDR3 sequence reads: CASSKGGLAGSYNEQFF. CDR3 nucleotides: TGTGCCAGCAGCAAAGGGGGACTAGCTGGTTCCTACAATGAGCAGTTCTTC.

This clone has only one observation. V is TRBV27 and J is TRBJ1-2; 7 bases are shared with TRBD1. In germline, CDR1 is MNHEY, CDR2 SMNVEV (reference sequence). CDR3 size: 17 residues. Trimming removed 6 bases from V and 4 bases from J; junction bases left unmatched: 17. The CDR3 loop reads CASSPNPPRQGGYGYTF. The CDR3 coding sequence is TGTGCCAGCAGCCCAAACCCCCCTAGACAGGGCGGCTATGGCTACACCTTC.